The source of this TCR beta chain is a study of blood T cell repertoires in COVID-19. Germline CDR1 is LNHDA and CDR2 is SQIVND (reference sequence). The CDR3 consists of 16 residues. V dropped 5 bases and J dropped 5; count of bases not matched to a gene: 14. The method was immunoSEQ multiplex PCR; TCRdb's version includes in-frame clones alone and lacks a portion of them. The sample carries 77,000 or so clones, 65% to 90% recorded once. The sequencing input was peripheral blood. The chain couples TRBV19 to TRBJ1-1; 7 positions agree with TRBD1. The receptor's source is a man aged 25-45 years with COVID-19, enrolled during active disease. CDR3 region: CASSWADRPTGTEAFF. The CDR3 DNA reads TGTGCCAGTAGTTGGGCGGACAGGCCTACGGGTACTGAAGCTTTCTTT.